This T cell receptor (beta chain) was recovered during a study of blood T cell repertoires in COVID-19. Data came from immunoSEQ multiplex PCR; TCRdb stores just in-frame clones and leaves some out. Here the sample spans under 150,000 clones, roughly 76% being singletons. CDR3 length: 16 residues. Germline assignment: CDR1 SGHDT and CDR2 YYEEEE. Between the trimmed V and J ends, which lost 4 bases and 0 bases, there was a span of 16 bases. The rearrangement uses TRBV5-6 and TRBJ1-1; D unresolved. This TCR came from an elderly man with acute or convalescent COVID-19. Sequencing input: peripheral blood. The CDR3 loop reads CASSVRQTGLNTEAFF. DNA for the CDR3: TGTGCCAGCAGCGTCCGACAAACGGGGTTGAACACTGAAGCTTTCTTT.